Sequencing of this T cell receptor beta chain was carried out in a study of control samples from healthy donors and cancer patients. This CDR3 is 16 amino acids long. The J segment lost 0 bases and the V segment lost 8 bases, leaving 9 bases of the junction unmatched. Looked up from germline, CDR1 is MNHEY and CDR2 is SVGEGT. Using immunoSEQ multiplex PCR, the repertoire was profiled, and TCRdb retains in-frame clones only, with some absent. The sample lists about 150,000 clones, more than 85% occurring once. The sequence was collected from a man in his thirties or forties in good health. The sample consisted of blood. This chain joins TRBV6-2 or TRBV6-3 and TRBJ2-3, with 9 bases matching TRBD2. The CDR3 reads CASRQAGGPSTDTQYF. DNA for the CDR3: TGTGCCAGCCGCCAGGCGGGGGGGCCTAGCACAGATACGCAGTATTTT.